This T cell receptor (beta chain) was sequenced during a study of T cells in Graves' hyperthyroidism and ophthalmopathy. Uncontrolled infection, other autoimmune disease, pregnancy or lactation excluded patients. This CDR3 spans 12 amino acids. CDR1 and CDR2 from the germline V gene are MNHNS and SASEGT. V was pared by 7 bases and J by 2 bases, with 8 bases between. In the case of this clonotype: Its antigen is still unknown.

Amplification targeted TCR beta CDR3 regions from RNA transcripts. Using the HTBI primer set, a first-round RT-PCR was run on the TCR CDR3. MiXCR, run by TCRdb on the multiplex PCR reads, gives a single entry per CDR3 protein. This table has approximately 430,000 distinct CDR3 sequences, roughly 14% appearing once. General study findings and limits: Most expanded thyroid clonotypes above 0.001 recurred in blood. Ophthalmopathy was told apart from stable hyperthyroidism by a 13 V-J model.

The V call is TRBV6-1, the J call TRBJ1-2; D call uncertain. Specimen: blood. This TCR was sampled from a woman under 30 with Graves' hyperthyroidism. This CDR3 reads CASNQENYGYTF. CDR3 sequence (DNA): TGTGCCAGCAACCAGGAGAACTATGGCTACACCTTC.